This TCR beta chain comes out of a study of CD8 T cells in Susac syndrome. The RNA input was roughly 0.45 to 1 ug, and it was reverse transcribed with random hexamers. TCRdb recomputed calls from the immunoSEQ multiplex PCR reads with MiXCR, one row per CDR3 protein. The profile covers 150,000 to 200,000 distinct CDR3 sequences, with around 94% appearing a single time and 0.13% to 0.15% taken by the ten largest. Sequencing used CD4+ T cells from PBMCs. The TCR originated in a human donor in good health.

The CDR3 DNA is TGTGCCAGCAGTGAAAATGGGGTGAACACAGATACGCAGTATTTT. Translation gives CASSENGVNTDTQYF. The chain has TRBV2 and TRBJ2-3; no reliable D call. The CDR3 contains 15 residues. The germline V and J ends were trimmed by 2 bases and 2 bases, with 11 bases remaining between them. Looked up from germline, CDR1 is SNHLY and CDR2 is FYNNEI.